Listed here are 27 T cell receptor beta chains from one sample, sequenced in a study of blood T cells in healthy people across ages. It was with a sample-barcoded 5' primer and a J-beta primer mix that a second PCR of roughly 7 to 12 cycles was run. TCRdb re-called the 5' RACE reads with MiXCR, one entry per CDR3 protein. The data contain about 1,800,000 distinct CDR3 sequences, 25% to 30% of them singletons. The sequencing input was blood. Receptors were obtained from a woman aged 25 to 45 in good health.

The V and J genes are TRBV11-2 and TRBJ2-1; D is unresolved. The CDR3 has 15 residues. CDR1 is SGHAT and CDR2 is FQNNGV in the germline V gene. Trimming stripped 4 bases from V and 0 bases from J, with 10 bases between. The DNA for the CDR3 is TGTGCCAGCAGCTCGACTCATAGCTCCTACAATGAGCAGTTCTTC. Translated, it gives CASSSTHSSYNEQFF. Full variable domain (outside the CDR3, taken from reference TRBV11-2 and TRBJ2-1): EAGVAQSPRYKIIEKRQSVAFWCNPISGHATLYWYQQILGQGPKLLIQFQNNGVVDDSQLPKDRFSAERLKGVDSTLKIQPAKLEDSAVYLCASSSTHSSYNEQFFGPGTRLTVL.

The chain combines TRBV24-1 with TRBJ2-3; D might be TRBD1 (5 bases). V lost 2 bases to trimming and J lost 4 bases, with 6 bases between them. This CDR3 region has 13 residues. Germline values: CDR1 KGHDR, CDR2 SFDVKD. CDR3 protein: CATSDSRADTQYF. The CDR3, as DNA: TGTGCCACCAGTGATTCCAGGGCAGATACGCAGTATTTT.

As regards this clonotype: One end of the junction varies from germline; a read error may be responsible. V usage is TRBV6-5 and J usage is TRBJ2-7; TRBD2 matches at 7 bases. The CDR3 is 17 residues long. CDR1 MNHEY and CDR2 SVGAGI come from the germline V gene. CDR3 protein: CASSYYGPAGKSYEQYF. CDR3 sequence (DNA): TGTGCCAGCAGTTACTACGGACCAGCGGGAAAGTCCTATGAGCAGTACTTC.

Note on this clonotype: The junction differs from germline at one of its ends, possibly a read error. The gene calls are TRBV12-3 or TRBV12-4 and TRBJ2-4; 9 nucleotides align to TRBD1. TRBJ2-7 matches the DNA end more closely, so the J call is doubtful. This CDR3 is 14 amino acids long. The CDR3 spells CAGSEPGQGDEQYF. The CDR3 DNA reads TGTGCCGGCAGTGAGCCGGGACAGGGAGACGAGCAGTACTTC.

The J gene is TRBJ2-1, the V gene TRBV20-1, with D perhaps matching TRBD1 (5 bases). Trimming took off 0 bases at V and 6 bases at J, with 12 bases between the two ends. The CDR3 is 14 residues long. Germline V gene data show CDR1 as DFQATT and CDR2 as SNEGSKA (reference sequence). The CDR3 DNA is TGCAGTGCTAGAGATTATAAGGGGATCAATGAGCAGTTCTTC. Protein sequence: CSARDYKGINEQFF.

The chain links TRBV7-9 to TRBJ1-5; 7 nucleotides align to TRBD1. V lost 4 bases to trimming and J lost 7 bases; unmatched junction nucleotides: 10. The CDR3 loop spans 15 amino acids. Germline assignment: CDR1 SEHNR and CDR2 FQNEAQ (reference sequence). This CDR3 reads CASSYDRELSQPQHF. The CDR3 nucleotides are TGTGCCAGCAGCTATGACAGGGAGTTGTCGCAGCCCCAGCATTTT.

About this clonotype: The junction departs from germline at one end; a sequencing error may be responsible. As DNA, the CDR3 is TGTGCCAGCAGGAGGACAAGGGCCTCCTACAAGCAGTACTTC. Translating gives CASRRTRASYKQYF. V and J are TRBV6-5 and TRBJ2-7, with a possible D match to TRBD1 (5 bases). Germline V gene lookup returns CDR1 MNHEY and CDR2 SVGAGI. The CDR3 extends over 14 amino acids.

In this sample, this clonotype turned up a few times. The germline gene is not matched at one end of the junction; a read error may be the cause. The CDR3 is CSVLQGGNEKRFF. The CDR3 bases are TGCAGCGTGCTACAAGGTGGGAATGAAAAACGGTTTTTT. The chain uses TRBV29-1 and TRBJ1-4; D uncertain. This CDR3 contains 13 residues. Germline assignment: CDR1 SQVTM and CDR2 ANQGSEA.

The V gene is TRBV13, the J gene TRBJ2-1; 14 bases align to TRBD2. V lost 8 bases, J lost 7 bases, and 10 bases stayed unmatched. CDR1 PRHDT and CDR2 FYEKMQ come from the germline V gene (reference sequence). The CDR3 is 16 amino acids. In DNA, the CDR3 is TGTGCCAGCGCCCCAAGACTAGCGGGAGGGCTAAATGAGCAGTTCTTC. This translates into CASAPRLAGGLNEQFF.

The V gene is TRBV7-2, the J gene TRBJ2-1; possibly TRBD1 for D (5 bases). The ends were cut back, 5 bases at V and 13 bases at J, with 24 bases in the middle. The CDR3 is 15 amino acids. Germline V gene sequence: CDR1 SGHTA, CDR2 FQGNSA. Here the CDR3 reads CASSPARAGKETQFF. DNA of the CDR3: TGTGCCAGCAGCCCCGCTCGGGCAGGGAAAGAGACCCAGTTCTTC.

This clonotype was counted only a few times. V and J are TRBV29-1 and TRBJ2-4, with D possibly TRBD2 on 5 matching bases. Germline CDR1 reads SQVTM; CDR2 reads ANQGSEA. The length of the CDR3 is 15 residues. With 7 bases removed from V and 5 bases from J, the gap between germline ends came to 21 bases. The CDR3 DNA follows: TGCAGCGCCCGACTTGACCCCGGGAACCAAAACATTCAGTACTTC. This sequence encodes CSARLDPGNQNIQYF.

This clonotype was counted only a few times. CDR3 region: CASSETTGTQETQYF. The CDR3 DNA follows: TGCGCCAGCAGTGAGACAACAGGGACCCAAGAGACCCAGTACTTC. J is TRBJ2-5 and V is TRBV10-1; D is possibly TRBD1 (6 bases). Germline values: CDR1 WNHNN, CDR2 SYGVQD (reference sequence). The CDR3 consists of 15 residues. V lost 2 bases to trimming and J lost 1 base, with 11 bases between them.

This clonotype was observed at least ten times. The chain links TRBV7-6 to TRBJ2-7; maybe TRBD2 (6 bases). Germline V gives CDR1 SGHVS, CDR2 FNYEAQ. This CDR3 has 14 residues. V was clipped by 5 bases and J by 7 bases, with 18 bases between them. The CDR3 DNA reads as TGTGCCAGCAGCCCAGGACTAACCTCTGGGGAGCAGTACTTC. Translating gives CASSPGLTSGEQYF.

Only one count was recorded for this clonotype. This sequence may be a read error, since a much larger clone differs from it by one base. The chain combines TRBV12-3 or TRBV12-4 with TRBJ1-2; unclear D gene. V lost 6 bases and J lost 9, with 17 bases in between. The CDR3 runs 13 residues. This CDR3 reads CASSTGRSYSYTF. The CDR3 DNA sequence: TGTGCCAGCAGCACCGGACGGAGTTATAGCTACACCTTC.

This clonotype has only a few counts. The chain couples TRBV20-1 to TRBJ2-5; a weak D match, TRBD2 (6 bases). The CDR3 totals 13 residues. Germline V gives CDR1 DFQATT, CDR2 SNEGSKA (reference sequence). Trimming stripped 6 bases from V and 3 bases from J, with 14 bases between. CDR3 region: CSANAGTEETQYF. The CDR3 bases are TGCAGTGCCAATGCGGGGACTGAAGAGACCCAGTACTTC.

This sequence joins TRBV7-9 and TRBJ2-3; 8 bases line up with TRBD2. Germline V gene lookup returns CDR1 SEHNR and CDR2 FQNEAQ (reference sequence). This CDR3 comprises 15 residues. With 6 bases clipped from V and 2 bases from J, the junction kept 7 bases outside the gene matches. CDR3 in DNA: TGTGCCAGCAGTTCGACTAGCGAGAACACAGATACGCAGTATTTT. Translating it yields CASSSTSENTDTQYF.

This clonotype has a count of ten or more. CDR3 nucleotides: TGTGCCATAGGTGCTAGCGGTAAACAAGAGACCCAGTACTTC. This codes for CAIGASGKQETQYF. The V gene is TRBV10-3, the J gene TRBJ2-5; TRBD2 matches at 7 bases. This CDR3 region has 14 residues. Germline V lookup: CDR1 ENHRY, CDR2 SYGVKD. The V gene end was trimmed by 9 bases and the J gene end by 2 bases; junction bases not matched to a gene: 9.

The CDR3 sequence: CASSLQGTPSPPEQYF. As DNA, the CDR3 is TGTGCCAGCAGCTTACAAGGGACTCCTAGCCCGCCCGAGCAGTACTTC. The chain links TRBV7-2 to TRBJ2-7, with D possibly TRBD2 on 6 matching bases. Per germline, CDR1 SGHTA and CDR2 FQGNSA. V lost 2 bases to trimming and J lost 6 bases, with 20 bases between them. The CDR3 runs to 16 residues.

This clonotype came up once. This chain joins TRBV12-3 or TRBV12-4 and TRBJ2-5; possible D gene TRBD1, 5 bases. V lost 6 bases and J lost 7, with 15 bases in between. CDR3 size: 13 residues. The chain's CDR3 is CASSPSGAVTQYF. In nucleotides, the CDR3 is TGTGCCAGCAGCCCCTCTGGGGCAGTGACCCAGTACTTC.

This clonotype showed up many times. The V and J genes are TRBV4-1 and TRBJ2-4, with 8 bases fitting TRBD2. The CDR3 is 17 residues long. Trimming at V came to 2 bases and at J to 0 bases, leaving 6 bases not matched to a gene. Germline V gene lookup returns CDR1 MGHRA and CDR2 YSYEKL. In DNA, the CDR3 is TGCGCCAGCAGCCAACCAACTAGCGGTCTAGCCAAAAACATTCAGTACTTC. Its protein product is CASSQPTSGLAKNIQYF.

V usage is TRBV5-1 and J usage is TRBJ2-1; 7 bases fit TRBD1. The CDR3 spans 15 residues. Germline assignment: CDR1 SGHRS and CDR2 YFSETQ. V trimming: 3 bases; J trimming: 10 bases; junction bases outside the gene matches: 13. CDR3 nucleotides: TGCGCCAGCAGCTCAGTTTACGGGACAGCCCGAGAGCAGTTCTTC. This codes for CASSSVYGTAREQFF.

V gene TRBV5-6 combines with J gene TRBJ2-5, with D perhaps TRBD1 or TRBD2 (5 bases each). Between the trimmed V and J ends, which lost 0 bases and 5 bases, there was a span of 11 bases. Germline V gives CDR1 SGHDT, CDR2 YYEEEE. The CDR3 is made up of 14 amino acids. The CDR3 here is CASSLVGEGETQYF. The DNA for the CDR3 is TGTGCCAGCAGCTTGGTGGGTGAGGGGGAGACCCAGTACTTC.

CDR3 sequence: CASSSEANSGGRHEQYF. Written as DNA, the CDR3 is TGTGCCAGCTCTTCCGAAGCAAATTCAGGGGGCAGGCACGAGCAGTACTTC. The V and J genes are TRBV18 and TRBJ2-7; TRBD1 agrees at 8 bases. CDR3 length: 17 amino acids. Germline V CDR1 and CDR2: KGHSH, LQKENI. V trimming: 6 bases; J trimming: 5 bases; junction bases outside the gene matches: 18.

Turning to this clonotype: A clone one base away is much larger, so this may be a read error. This chain joins TRBV10-3 and TRBJ2-4, with 7 bases identical to TRBD1. The germline gives CDR1 ENHRY, CDR2 SYGVKD. CDR3 length equals 18 residues. CDR3 nucleotides: TGTGCCACCAGTGAGAGGGGACGACAGGGCCTAGACAAAAACATTCAGTACTTC. It codes for CATSERGRQGLDKNIQYF.

V usage is TRBV15 and J usage is TRBJ2-1, with TRBD1 matching 10 bases. V was clipped by 2 bases and J by 5 bases; unmatched bases: 6. This CDR3 spans 16 amino acids. CDR1 is LNHNV, CDR2 YYDKDF, per germline (reference sequence). The CDR3 protein is CATSRWGGTGDNEQFF. The CDR3 DNA is TGTGCCACCAGCAGATGGGGAGGGACAGGGGACAATGAGCAGTTCTTC.

This clonotype occurred a few times. The chain uses TRBV9 and TRBJ2-5, with 10 bases aligning to TRBD2. V lost 6 bases and J lost 3; bases outside the gene matches: 8. The CDR3 is 15 residues long. Per the germline V gene, CDR1 is SGDLS and CDR2 is YYNGEE. The CDR3 region has the DNA TGTGCCAGCACCGCAGCGGGGGGGTTAAAAGAGACCCAGTACTTC. Its translation: CASTAAGGLKETQYF.

V usage is TRBV5-5 and J usage is TRBJ1-4; D gene unclear. The germline V and J ends were trimmed by 0 bases and 12 bases, with 18 bases remaining between them. The germline V gene encodes CDR1 SGHKS and CDR2 YYEKEE (reference sequence). The CDR3 length is 15 residues. CDR3 in DNA: TGTGCCAGCAGCTTGGTCGTTCGTTACGGCGGGGAACTGTTTTTT. As protein: CASSLVVRYGGELFF.